The rows below give T cell receptor beta chains drawn from one sample of a study of cytomegalovirus exposure and HLA in healthy donors. Profiling relied on immunoSEQ multiplex PCR, and the TCRdb table lists in-frame clones only, not all of them. The sample includes about 180,000 clones, over 80% of them seen just once. Sequenced: PBMCs. These receptors originate from a boy under 10 years old in good health and CMV-seronegative. Each CDR3 is given with its conserved first and last residue. The D gene is left open where the match is weak. Part of the rows lack a size; the others show once, few, many or a class for expanded clones.

d_call,clone_size,j_call,v_call,cdr3_aa,cdr3_nt
TRBD2,once,TRBJ2-1,TRBV18,CASSPLEGGFVNEQFF,TGTGCCAGCTCACCGCTGGAGGGAGGGTTTGTAAATGAGCAGTTCTTC
NA,few,TRBJ1-3,TRBV5-5,CASSPGSSGNTIYF,TGTGCCAGCAGCCCGGGGTCCTCTGGAAACACCATATATTTT
TRBD2,NA,TRBJ2-7,TRBV5-1,CASSFSSGRIAYEQYF,TGCGCCAGCAGCTTTTCTAGCGGGAGGATCGCCTACGAGCAGTACTTC
NA,NA,TRBJ2-7,TRBV11-2,CASSRFTRSSSYEQYF,TGTGCCAGCAGCCGATTCACCAGGTCAAGCTCCTACGAGCAGTACTTC
NA,NA,TRBJ2-4,TRBV4-1,CASRSQGSAKNIQYF,TGCGCCAGCAGATCTCAGGGGTCAGCCAAAAACATTCAGTACTTC
TRBD2,NA,TRBJ2-3,TRBV10-3,CAISGTSGFDTQYF,TGTGCCATCAGTGGGACTAGCGGTTTCGATACGCAGTATTTT
TRBD2,NA,TRBJ2-1,TRBV7-6,CASSLGLAPFNEQFF,TGTGCCAGCAGTTTGGGACTAGCCCCTTTCAATGAGCAGTTCTTC
TRBD2,few,TRBJ2-3,TRBV9,CASSGPSTGGLDLDTQYF,TGTGCCAGCAGCGGACCGTCGACGGGGGGGTTGGACTTGGATACGCAGTATTTT
NA,NA,TRBJ1-5,TRBV7-2,CASSLGGMSNQPQHF,TGTGCCAGCAGCTTAGGAGGGATGAGCAATCAGCCCCAGCATTTT
NA,NA,TRBJ2-3,TRBV27,CASTPSGTSTDTQYF,TGTGCCAGCACGCCCTCCGGGACTAGCACAGATACGCAGTATTTT
TRBD1,NA,TRBJ2-2,TRBV6-5,CASTMTGGSGELFF,TGTGCCAGCACCATGACAGGGGGCTCCGGGGAGCTGTTTTTT
NA,few,TRBJ2-1,TRBV6-1,CASSEESRDSLNNEQFF,TGTGCCAGCAGTGAAGAGAGTCGGGACTCCCTTAACAATGAGCAGTTCTTC
NA,NA,TRBJ2-5,TRBV7-2,CASSFDRGRETQYF,TGTGCCAGCAGCTTCGATAGGGGCAGGGAGACCCAGTACTTC
NA,NA,TRBJ1-6,TRBV21-1,CASSKGGGPSHNSPLHF,TGTGCCAGCAGCAAAGGGGGAGGGCCTTCCCATAATTCACCCCTCCACTTT
TRBD1,once,TRBJ1-3,TRBV15,CATSTGTAGNTIYF,TGTGCCACCAGCACAGGGACAGCTGGAAACACCATATATTTT
TRBD1,NA,TRBJ2-1,TRBV11-3,CASSFRTGPYNEQFF,TGTGCCAGCAGCTTCCGGACAGGTCCATACAATGAGCAGTTCTTC
TRBD1,once,TRBJ1-1,TRBV29-1,CSVDGTANTEAFF,TGCAGCGTTGATGGGACAGCGAACACTGAAGCTTTCTTT
TRBD2,NA,TRBJ2-5,TRBV7-2,CASSPITSGGWETQYF,TGTGCCAGCAGCCCGATAACTAGCGGGGGTTGGGAGACCCAGTACTTC
NA,NA,TRBJ1-3,TRBV19,CASSRTSNSGNTIYF,TGTGCCAGTAGTCGGACTTCTAACTCTGGAAACACCATATATTTT
NA,NA,TRBJ1-6,TRBV2,CASREADSKNSPLHF,TGTGCCAGTCGAGAAGCGGACAGCAAAAATTCACCCCTCCACTTT
TRBD2,NA,TRBJ2-3,TRBV2,CASSPPLAGATDTQYF,TGTGCCAGCAGTCCACCACTAGCGGGAGCCACAGATACGCAGTATTTT
TRBD2,NA,TRBJ2-5,TRBV11-2,CASSLDPASGGNNF,TGTGCCAGCAGCTTAGATCCCGCTAGCGGGGGGAACAACTTC
TRBD2,NA,TRBJ2-7,TRBV29-1,CSVAGLAGYYEQYF,TGCAGCGTTGCGGGACTAGCGGGGTACTACGAGCAGTACTTC
TRBD1,NA,TRBJ1-6,TRBV7-2,CASSLDRATNSPLHF,TGTGCCAGCAGCCTCGACAGGGCGACGAATTCACCCCTCCACTTT
NA,NA,TRBJ2-1,TRBV6-5,CASSKSSGLYNEQFF,TGTGCCAGCAGTAAATCAAGCGGGCTCTACAATGAGCAGTTCTTC
TRBD1,once,TRBJ1-3,TRBV30,CAWTGGDGNTIYF,TGTGCCTGGACAGGGGGCGATGGAAACACCATATATTTT
TRBD2,NA,TRBJ2-2,TRBV5-1,CASSFSPGTSGSGTGELFF,TGCGCCAGCAGCTTTTCCCCCGGGACTAGCGGGAGTGGAACCGGGGAGCTGTTTTTT
NA,NA,TRBJ1-2,TRBV30,CAWITTGVYGYTF,TGTGCCTGGATCACTACAGGAGTCTATGGCTACACCTTC
NA,few,TRBJ1-2,TRBV7-9,CSSSLASGYTF,TGTTCCAGCAGCTTAGCGTCGGGCTACACCTTC
TRBD1,NA,TRBJ2-1,TRBV10-3,CATRPGTGGVLAGRYEQFF,TGTGCCACTAGGCCAGGGACAGGGGGAGTGCTAGCGGGGAGGTATGAGCAGTTCTTC
NA,NA,TRBJ2-3,TRBV30,CAWSVQSGATQYF,TGTGCCTGGAGTGTACAAAGCGGAGCTACGCAGTATTTT
TRBD2,NA,TRBJ2-1,TRBV5-1,CASSFGLADNSYNEQFF,TGCGCCAGCAGCTTTGGACTAGCAGATAACTCCTACAATGAGCAGTTCTTC
NA,NA,TRBJ2-1,TRBV5-4,CASSSTGSIEQFF,TGTGCCAGCAGCTCCACAGGGTCTATTGAGCAGTTCTTC
NA,NA,TRBJ1-2,TRBV30,CAWSIPLGSNYGYTF,TGTGCCTGGAGTATCCCCCTCGGTTCTAACTATGGCTACACCTTC
NA,NA,TRBJ1-1,TRBV7-5,CARSLRRGRTEAFF,TGTGCCAGAAGCTTAAGGCGGGGCCGGACTGAAGCTTTCTTT
NA,NA,TRBJ1-2,TRBV29-1,CSVETGNGYTF,TGCAGCGTTGAAACAGGGAACGGCTACACCTTC
NA,NA,TRBJ2-2,TRBV21-1,CASHPKRDGGDTGELFF,TGTGCCAGCCATCCAAAACGGGATGGTGGGGACACCGGGGAGCTGTTTTTT
TRBD1,NA,TRBJ2-7,TRBV11-1,CASSAGQGAYEQYF,TGTGCCAGCAGCGCGGGACAGGGTGCCTACGAGCAGTACTTC
TRBD2,NA,TRBJ2-1,TRBV25-1,CASSQPGLGYNEQFF,TGTGCCAGCAGTCAACCGGGACTAGGCTACAATGAGCAGTTCTTC
NA,NA,TRBJ2-7,TRBV7-9,CSSSGTAYEQYF,TGTTCCAGCAGCGGGACAGCCTACGAGCAGTACTTC